These 5 T cell receptor beta chains were sequenced from one sample in a study of tumour-infiltrating T cells in Burkitt lymphoma. The protocol was immunoSEQ multiplex PCR, while the TCRdb copy is restricted to in-frame clones and leaves out a portion. The sample lists 5,500 to 7,000 clones; roughly 9.1% were seen once. Sequencing was performed on tumor tissue. These receptors came from a human donor with diffuse large B-cell lymphoma.

This clone was detected a few times. The chain links TRBV28 to TRBJ2-7; 7 bases are a match to TRBD1. CDR3 length: 17 residues. The V gene's germline CDR1 is MDHEN and CDR2 SYDVKM. Trimming at V came to 3 bases and at J to 0 bases, leaving 11 bases not matched to a gene. CDR3 in amino acids: CASSLPGDSSSSYEQYF. The CDR3 nucleotides read TGTGCCAGCAGTTTGCCCGGGGACAGCTCGAGCTCCTACGAGCAGTACTTC.

The chain couples TRBV30 to TRBJ2-7, with 12 bases identical to TRBD1. The CDR3 contains 13 residues. Germline V gene sequence: CDR1 GTSNPN, CDR2 SVGIG (reference sequence). Unmatched junction bases numbered 3, after V lost 3 bases and J lost 6 bases. CDR3: CAWSLGQGAEQYF. The CDR3 DNA is TGTGCCTGGAGCCTGGGACAGGGGGCCGAGCAGTACTTC.

Only a few counts were recorded for this clone. The chain has TRBV6-5 and TRBJ1-2; D unresolved. Germline V lookup: CDR1 MNHEY, CDR2 SVGAGI. The CDR3 spans 14 residues. Trimming removed 6 bases at V and 8 bases at J, with 19 bases between. This CDR3 is CASSPGGQVGGYTF. The CDR3 DNA sequence: TGTGCCAGCAGCCCCGGTGGGCAGGTTGGCGGCTACACCTTC.

The V gene is TRBV28, the J gene TRBJ1-2; D is undetermined. CDR1 and CDR2 (germline): MDHEN, SYDVKM. The V and J ends lost 5 bases and 5 bases respectively, with 9 bases between them. This CDR3 has 12 residues. CDR3 DNA: TGTGCCAGCAGTCTAGGAGGATATGGCTACACCTTC. It specifies CASSLGGYGYTF.

The chain has TRBV4-1 and TRBJ1-1; D gene unclear. The CDR3 loop spans 13 amino acids. Germline loops: CDR1 MGHRA, CDR2 YSYEKL. Trimming left V 6 bases short and J 5 bases short, with 13 bases between. The CDR3 nucleotides are TGCGCCAGCAGACTAGGGAGTTTGACTGAAGCTTTCTTT. Its translation is CASRLGSLTEAFF.